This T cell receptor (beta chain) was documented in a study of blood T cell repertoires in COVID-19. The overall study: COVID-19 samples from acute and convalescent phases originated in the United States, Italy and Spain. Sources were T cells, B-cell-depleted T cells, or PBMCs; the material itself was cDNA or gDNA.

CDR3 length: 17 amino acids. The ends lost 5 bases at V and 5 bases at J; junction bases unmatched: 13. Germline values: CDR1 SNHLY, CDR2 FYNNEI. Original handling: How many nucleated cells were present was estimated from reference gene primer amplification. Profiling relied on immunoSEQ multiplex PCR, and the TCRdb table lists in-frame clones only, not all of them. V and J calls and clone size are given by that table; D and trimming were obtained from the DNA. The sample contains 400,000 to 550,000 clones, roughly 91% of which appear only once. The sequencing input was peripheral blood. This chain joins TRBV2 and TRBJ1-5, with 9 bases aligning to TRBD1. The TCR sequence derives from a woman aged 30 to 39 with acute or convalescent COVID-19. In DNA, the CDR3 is TGTGCCAGCAGTCTTTCGGACAGGGGACTAGGAGATCAGCCCCAGCATTTT. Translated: CASSLSDRGLGDQPQHF.